These T cell receptor beta chains were read from a single sample in a study of blood T cells in healthy people across ages. TCRdb analysed the 5' RACE reads with MiXCR anew, one entry per CDR3 protein. Counted here are 1.5 million to 2 million distinct CDR3 sequences, 30% to 40% occurring once; the ten biggest clones make up about 11%. Sequenced input: blood. The source is a woman between 25 and 40 years old in good health. CDR3s include the opening cysteine and the closing phenylalanine or tryptophan. A D gene is named only where the DNA matches it firmly. The size entry is marked missing in some rows and otherwise reads once, few, many or a size class.

>TRBJ2-1|NA|TRBV5-5|few|16
TGTGCCAGCAGCTTATTTTTAGAACTCCTAATGGATGAGCAGTTCTTC
CASSLFLELLMDEQFF
>TRBJ2-5|NA|TRBV29-1|many|12
TGCAGCGCGGGACATTCCCAAGAGACCCAGTACTTC
CSAGHSQETQYF
>TRBJ1-1|NA|TRBV10-2|few|15
TGCGCCAGCAGTGACTCAGGGAGAGGGGACACTGAAGCTTTCTTT
CASSDSGRGDTEAFF
>TRBJ2-5|TRBD1|TRBV6-4|few|16
TGTGCCAGCAGTGAGCTCCAGGGGGCCAAGTTAGAGACCCAGTACTTC
CASSELQGAKLETQYF
>TRBJ2-2|NA|TRBV2|NA|13
TGTGCCAGCAGTTCACAAGTCACCGGGGAGCTGTTTTTT
CASSSQVTGELFF
>TRBJ2-1|TRBD1|TRBV9|NA|14
TGTGCCAGCAGCGTAGCGGACAGGGGAAATGAGCAGTTCTTC
CASSVADRGNEQFF
>TRBJ2-5|TRBD1|TRBV5-1|few|17
TGCGCCAGCAGCCAACGCCCCGGGACAGGGATCCAAGAGACCCAGTACTTC
CASSQRPGTGIQETQYF
>TRBJ2-3|TRBD2|TRBV7-2|NA|16
TGTGCCAGCAGCTTAGTCAGCGGGGGGGCTTCAGATACGCAGTATTTT
CASSLVSGGASDTQYF
>TRBJ2-5|NA|TRBV24-1|few|14
TGTGCCACCAGTGATCCAGGACGGGGGGAGACCCAGTACTTC
CATSDPGRGETQYF
>TRBJ2-3|TRBD2|TRBV20-1|NA|14
TGCAGTGCCGCTAGCGGGAGTTTGACAGATACGCGGTATTTT
CSAASGSLTDTRYF
>TRBJ2-7|NA|TRBV9|NA|16
TGTGCCAGCAGCGAGACCGCCGGGACGGGCATCTACGAGCAGTACTTC
CASSETAGTGIYEQYF
>TRBJ2-3|TRBD2|TRBV29-1|few|15
TGCAGCGTACCCCTGGGACTAGCGGCCACAGATACGCAGTATTTT
CSVPLGLAATDTQYF
>TRBJ2-1|TRBD1|TRBV4-2|NA|13
TGTGCCAGCAGCCAAGAAGGGACAGCAGAGCAGTTCTTC
CASSQEGTAEQFF
>TRBJ2-5|TRBD2|TRBV20-1|few|13
TGCAGTGCTTGGACTAGCGGGAGAGGGACCCAGTACTTC
CSAWTSGRGTQYF
>TRBJ2-7|TRBD1|TRBV27|NA|14
TGTGCCAGCAGTTTAGGACAGGGGATGTGGGAGCAGTACTTC
CASSLGQGMWEQYF
>TRBJ2-7|NA|TRBV2|NA|14
TGTGCCAGCAGTGAAGCGGGCCAGTCCTACGAGCAGTACTTC
CASSEAGQSYEQYF
>TRBJ2-7|TRBD2|TRBV6-5|NA|15
TGTGCCAGCAATCCCAAGGCGGGAGCGTTCTACGAGCAGTACTTC
CASNPKAGAFYEQYF
>TRBJ2-3|NA|TRBV4-2|NA|16
TGTGCCAGCAGCCAAAGTGGGATAGCTGGCACAGATACGCAGTATTTT
CASSQSGIAGTDTQYF